The sequence of this T cell receptor (beta chain) was determined in a study of blood T cell repertoires in COVID-19. Study as a whole: The United States, Italy and Spain provided the acute and convalescent COVID-19 samples.

The CDR3 loop spans 16 amino acids. The germline V gene encodes CDR1 SSHAT and CDR2 FNYEAQ (reference sequence). Per the study methods: Researchers report that nucleated cell counts were estimated from reference gene primer amplification. Profiled with immunoSEQ multiplex PCR; TCRdb holds only in-frame clones, not every one. V, J and clone size reflect that table, while D and trimming were determined from the DNA. Of 250,000 to 350,000 clones in the sample, around 89% were seen once. A note on this clone: A junction boundary mismatches the germline segment, possibly from a read error.

The sample was peripheral blood. The chain links TRBV7-7 to TRBJ2-2, with 8 bases fitting TRBD2. The clonotype originates from a man aged 25 to 40 with acute or convalescent COVID-19. In DNA, the CDR3 is TGTGCTAGCAGTTCTAGAGGATCGGGGGGGACCGGGGAGCTGTTTTTT. Residues: CASSSRGSGGTGELFF.